This entry concerns a single T cell receptor beta chain. Constant-segment primers were used for 5'RACE, and the resulting TCR alpha and TCR beta cDNA libraries carried sample barcodes and UMIs. MiXCR was run by TCRdb on the 5' RACE reads, yielding one entry per CDR3 protein. The data show roughly 240,000 distinct CDR3 sequences, roughly 15% seen once. The data belong to a study of T-cell memory formation after mild COVID-19. Turning to the study itself: Clusters were largely donor specific.

The specimen sequenced was PBMCs or a T cell subset sorted from them (not recorded which). This sequence was found in an adult woman who had mild COVID-19 (a few samples of this study predate the infection). Cell type and time point are not known.

CDR3 nucleotides: TGTGCCAGTTCTCCGGGACGGAAGAACTATGGCTACACCTTC. Translation gives CASSPGRKNYGYTF. The genes are TRBV5-6 and TRBJ1-2, with D possibly TRBD1 on 5 matching bases. V shed 8 bases and J shed 2 bases, with 16 bases lying between them. Germline V gene sequence: CDR1 SGHDT, CDR2 YYEEEE. The CDR3 extends over 14 amino acids.